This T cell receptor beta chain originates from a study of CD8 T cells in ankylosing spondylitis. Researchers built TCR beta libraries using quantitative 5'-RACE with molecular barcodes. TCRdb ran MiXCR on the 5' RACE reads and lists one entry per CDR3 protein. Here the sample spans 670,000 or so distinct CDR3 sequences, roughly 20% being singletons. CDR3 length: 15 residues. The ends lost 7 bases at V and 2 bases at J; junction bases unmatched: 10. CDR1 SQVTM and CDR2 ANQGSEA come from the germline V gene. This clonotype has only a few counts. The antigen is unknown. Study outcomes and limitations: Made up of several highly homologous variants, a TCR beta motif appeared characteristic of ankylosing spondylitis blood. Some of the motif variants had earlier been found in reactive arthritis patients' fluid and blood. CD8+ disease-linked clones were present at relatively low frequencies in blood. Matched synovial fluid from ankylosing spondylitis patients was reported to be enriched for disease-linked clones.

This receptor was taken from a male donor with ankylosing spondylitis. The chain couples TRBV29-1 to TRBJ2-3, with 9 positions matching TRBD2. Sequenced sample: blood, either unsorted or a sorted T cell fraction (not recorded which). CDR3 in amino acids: CSAAMTSGLTDTQYF. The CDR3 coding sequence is TGCAGCGCCGCGATGACTAGCGGCCTCACAGATACGCAGTATTTT.